The present entry profiles one T cell receptor beta chain with its context. The V segment lost 6 bases and the J segment 5 bases; nucleotides outside the gene matches: 11. Looked up from germline, CDR1 is LGHNA and CDR2 is YNFKEQ. The CDR3 consists of 18 residues. This entry belongs to a study of control samples from healthy donors and cancer patients. Using immunoSEQ multiplex PCR, the repertoire was profiled, and TCRdb retains in-frame clones only, with some absent. The table has about 140,000 clones, approximately 86% seen once. The sample was blood. The V call is TRBV4-2, the J call TRBJ2-2; TRBD2 matches at 14 bases. The sequence came from a woman aged 25 to 39 in good health. For the CDR3, the DNA is TGTGCCAGCAGGGCCGGGACTAGCGGGAGCACCTCGACCGGGGAGCTGTTTTTT. Translated: CASRAGTSGSTSTGELFF.